This T cell receptor (beta chain) was captured by sequencing in a study of control samples from healthy donors and cancer patients. CDR3 size: 15 residues. Germline values: CDR1 SGHRS, CDR2 YFSETQ. V dropped 3 bases and J dropped 4 bases, with 14 bases sitting between them. Produced via immunoSEQ multiplex PCR; TCRdb's table is partial and in-frame only. The sample lists about 94,000 clones; about nine tenths were seen once. V usage is TRBV5-1 and J usage is TRBJ2-1; TRBD1 is a possible D gene (5 bases). This receptor was identified in a woman aged 18-29 years in good health. The sequenced sample consisted of blood. CDR3 DNA: TGCGCCAGCAGCTATGAAGGGGCAGGGTACAATGAGCAGTTCTTC. Residues: CASSYEGAGYNEQFF.